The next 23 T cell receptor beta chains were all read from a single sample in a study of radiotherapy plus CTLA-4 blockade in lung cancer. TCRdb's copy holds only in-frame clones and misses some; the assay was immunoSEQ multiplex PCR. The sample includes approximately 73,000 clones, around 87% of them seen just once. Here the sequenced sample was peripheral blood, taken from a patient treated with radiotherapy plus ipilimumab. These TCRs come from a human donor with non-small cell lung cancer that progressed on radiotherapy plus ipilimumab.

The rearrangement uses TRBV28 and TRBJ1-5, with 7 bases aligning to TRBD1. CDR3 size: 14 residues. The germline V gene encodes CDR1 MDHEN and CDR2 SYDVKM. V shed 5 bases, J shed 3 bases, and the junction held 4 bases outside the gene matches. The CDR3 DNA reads TGTGCCAGCAGTACTGACAGGGACAATCAGCCCCAGCATTTT. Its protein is CASSTDRDNQPQHF. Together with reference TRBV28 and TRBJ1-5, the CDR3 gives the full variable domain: DVKVTQSSRYLVKRTGEKVFLECVQDMDHENMFWYRQDPGLGLRLIYFSYDVKMKEKGDIPEGYSVSREKKERFSLILESASTNQTSMYLCASSTDRDNQPQHFGDGTRLSIL.

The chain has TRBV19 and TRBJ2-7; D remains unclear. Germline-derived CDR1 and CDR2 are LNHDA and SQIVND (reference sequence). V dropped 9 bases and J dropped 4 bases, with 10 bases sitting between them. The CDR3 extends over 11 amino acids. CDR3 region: CASRSLYEQYV. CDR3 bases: TGTGCCAGCAGATCTTTGTACGAGCAGTACGTC.

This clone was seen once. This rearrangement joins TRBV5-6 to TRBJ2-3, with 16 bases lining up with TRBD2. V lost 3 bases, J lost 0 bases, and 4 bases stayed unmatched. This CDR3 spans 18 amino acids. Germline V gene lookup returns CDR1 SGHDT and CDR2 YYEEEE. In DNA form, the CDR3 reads TGTGCCAGCAGCTCGCCGGGACTAGCGGGAGGGAGCACAGATACGCAGTATTTT. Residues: CASSSPGLAGGSTDTQYF. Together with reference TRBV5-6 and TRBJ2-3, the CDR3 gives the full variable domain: DAGVTQSPTHLIKTRGQQVTLRCSPKSGHDTVSWYQQALGQGPQFIFQYYEEEERQRGNFPDRFSGHQFPNYSSELNVNALLLGDSALYLCASSSPGLAGGSTDTQYFGPGTRLTVL.

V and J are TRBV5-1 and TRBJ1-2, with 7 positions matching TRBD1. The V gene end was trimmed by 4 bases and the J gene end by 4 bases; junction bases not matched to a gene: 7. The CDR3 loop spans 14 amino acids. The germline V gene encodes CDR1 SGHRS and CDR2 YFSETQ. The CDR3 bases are TGCGCCAGCAGCCCACGGACAGGTGCCTATGGCTACACCTTC. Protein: CASSPRTGAYGYTF.

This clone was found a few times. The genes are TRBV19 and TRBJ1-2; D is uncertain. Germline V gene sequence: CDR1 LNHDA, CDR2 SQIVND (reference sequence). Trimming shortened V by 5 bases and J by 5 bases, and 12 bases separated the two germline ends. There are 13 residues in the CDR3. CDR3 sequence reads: CASSADLAYGYTF. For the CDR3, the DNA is TGTGCCAGTAGTGCCGACCTTGCTTATGGCTACACCTTC. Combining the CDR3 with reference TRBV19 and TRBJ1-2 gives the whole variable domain DGGITQSPKYLFRKEGQNVTLSCEQNLNHDAMYWYRQDPGQGLRLIYYSQIVNDFQKGDIAEGYSVSREKKESFPLTVTSAQKNPTAFYLCASSADLAYGYTFGSGTRLTVV.

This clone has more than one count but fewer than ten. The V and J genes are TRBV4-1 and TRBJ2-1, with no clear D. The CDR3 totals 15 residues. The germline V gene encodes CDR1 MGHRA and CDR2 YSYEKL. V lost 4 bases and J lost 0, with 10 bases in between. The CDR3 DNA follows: TGCGCCAGCAGCCCCTCTCCTACCTCCTACAATGAGCAGTTCTTC. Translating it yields CASSPSPTSYNEQFF.

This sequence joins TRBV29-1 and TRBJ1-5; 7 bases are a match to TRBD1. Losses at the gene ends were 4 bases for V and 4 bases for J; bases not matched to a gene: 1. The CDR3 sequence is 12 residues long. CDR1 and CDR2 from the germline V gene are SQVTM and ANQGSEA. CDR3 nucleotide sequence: TGCAGCGTTGGGGACAGAAATCAGCCCCAGCATTTT. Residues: CSVGDRNQPQHF.

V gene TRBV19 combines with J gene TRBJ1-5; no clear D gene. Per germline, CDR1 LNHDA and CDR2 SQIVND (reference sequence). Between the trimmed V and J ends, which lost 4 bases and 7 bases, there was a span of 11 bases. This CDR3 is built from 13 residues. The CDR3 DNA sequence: TGTGCCAGTAGTACGAGCGACGTACAGCCCCAGCATTTT. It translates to CASSTSDVQPQHF.

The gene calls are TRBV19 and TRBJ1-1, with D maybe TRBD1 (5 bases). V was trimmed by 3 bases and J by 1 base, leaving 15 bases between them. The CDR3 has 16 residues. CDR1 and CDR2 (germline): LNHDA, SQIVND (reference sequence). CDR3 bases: TGTGCCAGTAGTATCCAGGGAAGCGTGCCGAACACTGAAGCTTTCTTT. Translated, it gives CASSIQGSVPNTEAFF.

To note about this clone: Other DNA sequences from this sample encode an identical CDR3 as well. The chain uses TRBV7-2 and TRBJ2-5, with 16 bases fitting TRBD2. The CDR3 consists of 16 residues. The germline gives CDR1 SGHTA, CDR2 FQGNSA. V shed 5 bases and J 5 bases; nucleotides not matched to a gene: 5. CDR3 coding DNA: TGTGCCAGCAGCCCGGGACTAGCGGGAGGGCTTGAGACCCAGTACTTC. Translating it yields CASSPGLAGGLETQYF.

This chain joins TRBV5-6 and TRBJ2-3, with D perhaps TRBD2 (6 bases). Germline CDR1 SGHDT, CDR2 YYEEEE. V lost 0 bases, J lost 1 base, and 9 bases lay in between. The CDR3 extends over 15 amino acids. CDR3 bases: TGTGCCAGCAGCTTGGCCGGGAGCGGCACAGATACGCAGTATTTT. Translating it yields CASSLAGSGTDTQYF.

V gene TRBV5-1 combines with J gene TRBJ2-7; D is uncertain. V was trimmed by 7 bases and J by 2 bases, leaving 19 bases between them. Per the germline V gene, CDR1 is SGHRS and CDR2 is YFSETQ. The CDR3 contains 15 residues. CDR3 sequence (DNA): TGCGCCAGCTCCTTCCGGCCGGAGACAACCTACGAGCAGTACTTC. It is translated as CASSFRPETTYEQYF. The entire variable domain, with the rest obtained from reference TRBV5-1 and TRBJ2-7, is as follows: KAGVTQTPRYLIKTRGQQVTLSCSPISGHRSVSWYQQTPGQGLQFLFEYFSETQRNKGNFPGRFSGRQFSNSRSEMNVSTLELGDSALYLCASSFRPETTYEQYFGPGTRLTVT.

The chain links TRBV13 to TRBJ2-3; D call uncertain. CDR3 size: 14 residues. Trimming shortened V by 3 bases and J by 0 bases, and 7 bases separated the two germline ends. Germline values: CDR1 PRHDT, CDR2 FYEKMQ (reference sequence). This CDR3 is CASSFTDSTDTQYF. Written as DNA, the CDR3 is TGTGCCAGCAGCTTTACGGATAGCACAGATACGCAGTATTTT.

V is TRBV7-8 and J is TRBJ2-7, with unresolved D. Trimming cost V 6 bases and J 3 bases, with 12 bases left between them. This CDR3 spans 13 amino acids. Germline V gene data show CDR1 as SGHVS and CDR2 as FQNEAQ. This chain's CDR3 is CASSLTGVYEQYF. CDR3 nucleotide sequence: TGTGCCAGCAGTCTCACTGGAGTCTACGAGCAGTACTTC.

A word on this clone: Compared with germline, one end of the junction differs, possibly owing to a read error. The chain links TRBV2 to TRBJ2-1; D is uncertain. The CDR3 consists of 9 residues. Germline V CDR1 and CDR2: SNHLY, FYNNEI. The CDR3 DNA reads TGTGCCAGCCGTGACTCACGGTTCTTC. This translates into CASRDSRFF. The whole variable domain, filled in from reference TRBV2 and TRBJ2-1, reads EPEVTQTPSHQVTQMGQEVILRCVPISNHLYFYWYRQILGQKVEFLVSFYNNEISEKSEIFDDQFSVERPDGSNFTLKIRSTKLEDSAMYFCASRDSRFFGPGTRLTVL.

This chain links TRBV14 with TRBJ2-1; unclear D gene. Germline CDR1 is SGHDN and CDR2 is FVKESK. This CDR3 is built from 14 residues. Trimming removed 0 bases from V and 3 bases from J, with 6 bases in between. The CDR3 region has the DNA TGTGCCAGCAGCCAAGATACAGTCTACAATGAGCAGTTCTTC. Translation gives CASSQDTVYNEQFF.

The CDR3 here is CASRPLAGVGEQYF. The CDR3 DNA sequence: TGTGCCAGCAGGCCACTAGCGGGAGTTGGCGAGCAGTACTTC. This rearrangement joins TRBV6-5 to TRBJ2-7; TRBD2 aligns across 11 bases. The CDR3 consists of 14 residues. Germline V gives CDR1 MNHEY, CDR2 SVGAGI. Losses at the gene ends were 6 bases for V and 6 bases for J; bases not matched to a gene: 7.

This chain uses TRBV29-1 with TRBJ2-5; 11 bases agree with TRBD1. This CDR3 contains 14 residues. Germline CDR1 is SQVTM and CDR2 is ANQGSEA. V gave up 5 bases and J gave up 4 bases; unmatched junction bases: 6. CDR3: CSVKRGTGGETQYF. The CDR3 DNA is TGCAGCGTTAAGAGGGGGACAGGGGGAGAGACCCAGTACTTC.

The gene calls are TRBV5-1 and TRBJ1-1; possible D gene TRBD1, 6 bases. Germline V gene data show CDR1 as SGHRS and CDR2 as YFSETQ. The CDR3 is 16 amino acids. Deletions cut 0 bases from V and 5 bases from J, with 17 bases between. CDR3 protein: CASSLGFQGRRTEAFF. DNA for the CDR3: TGCGCCAGCAGCTTGGGCTTCCAGGGGAGGAGAACTGAAGCTTTCTTT.

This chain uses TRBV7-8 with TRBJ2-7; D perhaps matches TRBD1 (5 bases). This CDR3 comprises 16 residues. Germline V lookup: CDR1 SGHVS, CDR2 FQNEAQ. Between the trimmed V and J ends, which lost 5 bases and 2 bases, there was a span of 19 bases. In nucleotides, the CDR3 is TGTGCCAGCAGCCCACTAACAGGTCCCTTGGCCTACGAGCAGTACGTC. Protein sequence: CASSPLTGPLAYEQYV.

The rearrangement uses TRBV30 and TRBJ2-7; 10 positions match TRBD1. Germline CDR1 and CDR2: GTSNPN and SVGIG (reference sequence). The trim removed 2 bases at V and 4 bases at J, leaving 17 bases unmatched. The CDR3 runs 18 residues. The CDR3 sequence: CAWSSTPSRQGASYEQYF. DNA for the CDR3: TGTGCCTGGAGTTCGACTCCCTCGCGACAGGGGGCGTCGTACGAGCAGTACTTC.

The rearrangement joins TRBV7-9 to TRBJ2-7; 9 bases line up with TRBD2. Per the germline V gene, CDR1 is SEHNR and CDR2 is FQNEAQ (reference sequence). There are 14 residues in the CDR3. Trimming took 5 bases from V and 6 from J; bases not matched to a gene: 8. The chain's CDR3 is CASSLEVAGAEQYF. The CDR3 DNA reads TGTGCCAGCAGCCTAGAAGTAGCGGGAGCCGAGCAGTACTTC.

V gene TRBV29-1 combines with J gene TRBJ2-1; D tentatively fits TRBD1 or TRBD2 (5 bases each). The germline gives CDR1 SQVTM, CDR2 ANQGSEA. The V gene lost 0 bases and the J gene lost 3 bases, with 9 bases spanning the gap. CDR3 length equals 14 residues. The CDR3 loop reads CSVEEMGVYNEQFF. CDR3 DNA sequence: TGCAGCGTTGAAGAGATGGGGGTCTACAATGAGCAGTTCTTC.